This entry is about one T cell receptor (beta chain). Its specificity is not known. The CDR3 spans 12 residues. Trimming cost V 4 bases and J 6 bases, with 9 bases left between them. Germline CDR1 reads LNHDA; CDR2 reads SQIVND (reference sequence). This sample was included in a study of a mutant IDH1 vaccine in newly diagnosed glioma. The time point is: week 47, end of study. With topical imiquimod, each dose of the vaccine consisted of 300 ug of mutant IDH1 20-mer peptide. Assay used: immunoSEQ multiplex PCR; TCRdb lists only in-frame clones, some missing. The top ten clones hold 4% to 5.5% of a sample with 50,000 to 55,000 clones, roughly 61% of them seen once.

The clonotype comes from a man aged 40-49 years with glioma. Some clones in this sample may be carry-over from other donors' samples. Sample: peripheral blood mononuclear cells (PBMCs), taken from a glioma patient whose treatment included an IDH1 peptide vaccine. The genes are TRBV19 and TRBJ1-1; D call uncertain. The CDR3 DNA sequence: TGTGCCAGTAGTACGAGATTCGCTGAAGCTTTCTTT. The encoded protein is CASSTRFAEAFF. The variable domain in full, completed from reference TRBV19 and TRBJ1-1, reads DGGITQSPKYLFRKEGQNVTLSCEQNLNHDAMYWYRQDPGQGLRLIYYSQIVNDFQKGDIAEGYSVSREKKESFPLTVTSAQKNPTAFYLCASSTRFAEAFFGQGTRLTVV.